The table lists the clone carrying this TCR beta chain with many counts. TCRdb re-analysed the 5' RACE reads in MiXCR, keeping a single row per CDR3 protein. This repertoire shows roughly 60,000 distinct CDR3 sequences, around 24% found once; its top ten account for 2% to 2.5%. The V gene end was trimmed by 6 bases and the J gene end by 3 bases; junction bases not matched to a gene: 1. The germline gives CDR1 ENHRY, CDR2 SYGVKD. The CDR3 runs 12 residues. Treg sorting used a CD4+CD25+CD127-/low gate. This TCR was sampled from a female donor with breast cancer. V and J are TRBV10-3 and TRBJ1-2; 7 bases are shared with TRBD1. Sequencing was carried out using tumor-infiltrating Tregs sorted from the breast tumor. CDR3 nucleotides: TGTGCCATCAGCCAGGGGGACTATGGCTACACCTTC. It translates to CAISQGDYGYTF.